This is a list of T cell receptor beta chains from one sample in a study of T-cell reconstitution after alpha-beta-depleted transplantation in children. TCRdb processed the PCR reads anew with MiXCR; each CDR3 protein has one entry. The table includes under 35,000 distinct CDR3 sequences, roughly a sixth detected once. The input for sequencing was PBMCs, mostly from graft donor cells, taken 60 days after TCRalphabeta/CD19-depleted stem cell transplant. These receptors were obtained from a male patient under 10 years old who had a stem cell transplant for acute lymphoblastic leukemia, so the T cells may come from the graft donor. Both conserved end residues are part of each CDR3. A D gene is named only where the DNA matches it firmly. The listing skips clone size in some rows; elsewhere it reads once, few, many or a size class.

abundance: few
v_gene: TRBV3-1
d_gene: TRBD2
j_gene: TRBJ2-3
len: 17
CDR3nt: TGTGCCAGCAGCGGAGGGGTCCCCGGGACTAGCCCAGATACGCAGTATTTT
CDR3aa: CASSGGVPGTSPDTQYF

abundance: .
v_gene: TRBV4-1
d_gene: .
j_gene: TRBJ2-1
len: 15
CDR3nt: TGCGCCAGCAGCCAACCGGGACGGACCTACAATGAGCAGTTCTTC
CDR3aa: CASSQPGRTYNEQFF

abundance: many
v_gene: TRBV2
d_gene: .
j_gene: TRBJ2-7
len: 14
CDR3nt: TGTGCCAGCAGTTGGCGGGACGCAGTCTACGAGCAGTACTTC
CDR3aa: CASSWRDAVYEQYF

abundance: many
v_gene: TRBV7-7
d_gene: TRBD2
j_gene: TRBJ2-3
len: 15
CDR3nt: TGTGCCAGCAGCTTAGGGCTAGCGGAGGGGGATACGCAGTATTTT
CDR3aa: CASSLGLAEGDTQYF

abundance: .
v_gene: TRBV4-2
d_gene: .
j_gene: TRBJ2-2
len: 15
CDR3nt: TGTGCCAGCAGCCAAGATCATACGGTCACCGGGGAGCTGTTTTTT
CDR3aa: CASSQDHTVTGELFF

abundance: few
v_gene: TRBV10-3
d_gene: .
j_gene: TRBJ1-5
len: 13
CDR3nt: TGTGCCATCAGTGTAGACTGGGGGCAGCCCCAGCATTTT
CDR3aa: CAISVDWGQPQHF

abundance: few
v_gene: TRBV5-1
d_gene: TRBD1
j_gene: TRBJ2-3
len: 15
CDR3nt: TGCGCCAGCAAATTCAGGGACAGGGCTTGGGATACGCAGTATTTT
CDR3aa: CASKFRDRAWDTQYF

abundance: .
v_gene: TRBV5-5
d_gene: TRBD1
j_gene: TRBJ1-1
len: 17
CDR3nt: TGTGCCAGCACCTTACGTGGGGGACAGGGGTTGGACACTGAAGCTTTCTTT
CDR3aa: CASTLRGGQGLDTEAFF

abundance: many
v_gene: TRBV19
d_gene: .
j_gene: TRBJ1-5
len: 12
CDR3nt: TGTGCCAGTAGTAAAGGGAATCAGCCCCAGCATTTT
CDR3aa: CASSKGNQPQHF

abundance: .
v_gene: TRBV27
d_gene: .
j_gene: TRBJ2-1
len: 14
CDR3nt: TGTGCCAGCAGAAGAACTGGGGAAAAAAATGAGCAGTTCTTC
CDR3aa: CASRRTGEKNEQFF

abundance: .
v_gene: TRBV28
d_gene: .
j_gene: TRBJ1-1
len: 13
CDR3nt: TGTGCCAGCAGTTTTTCGGGGATTACTGAAGCTTTCTTT
CDR3aa: CASSFSGITEAFF

abundance: many
v_gene: TRBV20-1
d_gene: TRBD2
j_gene: TRBJ2-3
len: 15
CDR3nt: TGCAGTGCTAGAGACAGCGGGAGCGGGATAGATACGCAGTATTTT
CDR3aa: CSARDSGSGIDTQYF

abundance: .
v_gene: TRBV21-1
d_gene: .
j_gene: TRBJ2-2
len: 15
CDR3nt: TGTGCCAGCAGCGGTCGTGCGATGTTCGGCGGGGAGCTGTTTTTT
CDR3aa: CASSGRAMFGGELFF

abundance: few
v_gene: TRBV6-1
d_gene: TRBD1
j_gene: TRBJ1-2
len: 13
CDR3nt: TGTGCCAGCAGGACCGGGACAGACTATGGCTACACCTTC
CDR3aa: CASRTGTDYGYTF

abundance: .
v_gene: TRBV4-1
d_gene: TRBD1
j_gene: TRBJ2-2
len: 13
CDR3nt: TGCGCCAGCAGTACAGGGGGCTCCGGGGAGCTGTTTTTT
CDR3aa: CASSTGGSGELFF

abundance: few
v_gene: TRBV20-1
d_gene: TRBD2
j_gene: TRBJ2-7
len: 14
CDR3nt: TGCAGTGCTTATAGCGGGGAGAGCTCCTACGAGCAGTACTTC
CDR3aa: CSAYSGESSYEQYF

abundance: .
v_gene: TRBV20-1
d_gene: .
j_gene: TRBJ1-1
len: 15
CDR3nt: TGCAGTGCCCCAACTGGGACCACGAAGGACACTGAAGCTTTCTTT
CDR3aa: CSAPTGTTKDTEAFF

abundance: many
v_gene: TRBV4-2
d_gene: .
j_gene: TRBJ2-3
len: 17
CDR3nt: TGTGCCAGCAGCCAGGCCGGAGGTGAGCATCTCGCAGATACGCAGTATTTT
CDR3aa: CASSQAGGEHLADTQYF

abundance: .
v_gene: TRBV29-1
d_gene: TRBD2
j_gene: TRBJ2-1
len: 18
CDR3nt: TGCAGCGTTGACGGGACTAGCGGGAGCGAGAGCTCCTACAATGAGCAGTTCTTC
CDR3aa: CSVDGTSGSESSYNEQFF

abundance: few
v_gene: TRBV2
d_gene: .
j_gene: TRBJ1-1
len: 14
CDR3nt: TGTGCCAGCAGTCCCAGGGAACTGAACACTGAAGCTTTCTTT
CDR3aa: CASSPRELNTEAFF

abundance: .
v_gene: TRBV4-3
d_gene: TRBD2
j_gene: TRBJ2-2
len: 17
CDR3nt: TGCGCCAGCAGCCAAGTAGTTACTAGCGGGAGGGCCGGGGAGCTGTTTTTT
CDR3aa: CASSQVVTSGRAGELFF

abundance: few
v_gene: TRBV7-9
d_gene: TRBD1
j_gene: TRBJ2-2
len: 16
CDR3nt: TGTGCCAGCAGCAGGGGGACAGGGGTGGACACCGGGGAGCTGTTTTTT
CDR3aa: CASSRGTGVDTGELFF

abundance: .
v_gene: TRBV24-1
d_gene: .
j_gene: TRBJ2-1
len: 15
CDR3nt: TGTGCCACCAGTAAATCATCCTGGGGTTACAATGAGCAGTTCTTC
CDR3aa: CATSKSSWGYNEQFF

abundance: few
v_gene: TRBV6-1
d_gene: .
j_gene: TRBJ2-7
len: 14
CDR3nt: TGTGCCACGAAGACAGCATTGGGATTCTACGAGCAGTACTTC
CDR3aa: CATKTALGFYEQYF

abundance: few
v_gene: TRBV7-2
d_gene: .
j_gene: TRBJ2-5
len: 13
CDR3nt: TGTGCCAGCAGCTTAGCGGCAAAAGAGACCCAGTACTTC
CDR3aa: CASSLAAKETQYF

abundance: many
v_gene: TRBV4-3
d_gene: .
j_gene: TRBJ1-1
len: 16
CDR3nt: TGCGCCAGCAGCCAAATCCTTCTCGGGCAGCCCTCAGAAGCTTTCTTT
CDR3aa: CASSQILLGQPSEAFF

abundance: few
v_gene: TRBV4-3
d_gene: .
j_gene: TRBJ1-5
len: 13
CDR3nt: TGCGCCAGCAGCCAACATATCGATCAGCCCCAGCATTTT
CDR3aa: CASSQHIDQPQHF

abundance: many
v_gene: TRBV10-1
d_gene: .
j_gene: TRBJ1-1
len: 12
CDR3nt: TGCGCCAGCAGTGCCGCCGCAGAGGTAACTTTCTTT
CDR3aa: CASSAAAEVTFF

abundance: .
v_gene: TRBV29-1
d_gene: .
j_gene: TRBJ2-7
len: 10
CDR3nt: TGCAGCGCCCCCTCCTACGAGCAGTACTTC
CDR3aa: CSAPSYEQYF

abundance: many
v_gene: TRBV10-3
d_gene: .
j_gene: TRBJ2-7
len: 13
CDR3nt: TGTGCCATCCGGGACAACGGTCGGTACGAGCAGTACTTC
CDR3aa: CAIRDNGRYEQYF

abundance: .
v_gene: TRBV4-2
d_gene: .
j_gene: TRBJ2-7
len: 15
CDR3nt: TGTGCCAGCAGCCAGGGAGGGGGTGCTGACTACGAGCAGTACTTC
CDR3aa: CASSQGGGADYEQYF

abundance: medium-sized
v_gene: TRBV6-5
d_gene: .
j_gene: TRBJ2-7
len: 15
CDR3nt: TGTGCCAGCAGCCCGATCGAGTATAGCTCCTACGAGCAGTACTTC
CDR3aa: CASSPIEYSSYEQYF

abundance: many
v_gene: TRBV5-1
d_gene: TRBD2
j_gene: TRBJ2-2
len: 14
CDR3nt: TGCGCCAGCAGCTTGGAGCGGGGCACCGGGGAGCTGTTTTTT
CDR3aa: CASSLERGTGELFF

abundance: few
v_gene: TRBV6-2/TRBV6-3
d_gene: .
j_gene: TRBJ2-3
len: 13
CDR3nt: TGTGCCAGCACCGCTAGGGGTGCAGATACGCAGTATTTT
CDR3aa: CASTARGADTQYF

abundance: .
v_gene: TRBV29-1
d_gene: TRBD2
j_gene: TRBJ2-7
len: 11
CDR3nt: TGCAGCGTGGGGGGGTACTACGAGCAGTACTTC
CDR3aa: CSVGGYYEQYF

abundance: .
v_gene: TRBV3-1
d_gene: TRBD1
j_gene: TRBJ2-7
len: 14
CDR3nt: TGTGCCAGCAGCGACGCCGGGACAGGGCATAAGCAGTACTTC
CDR3aa: CASSDAGTGHKQYF